The present T cell receptor (beta chain) was sequenced within a study of blood T cell repertoires in COVID-19. Produced via immunoSEQ multiplex PCR; TCRdb's table is partial and in-frame only. The sample yields fewer than 350,000 clones, about 82% seen once. In germline, CDR1 is SGHRS, CDR2 YFSETQ. J lost 2 bases, V lost 0 bases, and 12 bases had no gene match. CDR3 size: 19 residues. Sequenced: peripheral blood. This TCR was recovered from a human donor in a cohort sampled during active COVID-19. The chain recombines TRBV5-1 with TRBJ1-3, with 9 bases matching TRBD1. CDR3 in amino acids: CASSLEGQGRGLTGNTIYF. DNA of the CDR3: TGCGCCAGCAGCTTGGAGGGACAGGGAAGAGGTCTAACTGGAAACACCATATATTTT. Supplemented by reference TRBV5-1 and TRBJ1-3, the full variable domain reads KAGVTQTPRYLIKTRGQQVTLSCSPISGHRSVSWYQQTPGQGLQFLFEYFSETQRNKGNFPGRFSGRQFSNSRSEMNVSTLELGDSALYLCASSLEGQGRGLTGNTIYFGEGSWLTVV.